These 26 T cell receptor beta chains originate from one sample sequenced in a study of long-term antiretroviral therapy in people with HIV. Sequencing relied on immunoSEQ assay v3.0, run at survey level. The repertoire was sequenced with immunoSEQ multiplex PCR; TCRdb's copy has only in-frame clones and lacks some. The profile shows fewer than 25,000 clones, about 90% of them singletons. Sample: unsorted PBMCs, taken 2.5 to 2.7 years after starting antiretroviral therapy. The receptors stem from a woman aged 45-60 years with HIV.

This sequence joins TRBV7-9 and TRBJ1-2, with D hard to call. This CDR3 region has 14 residues. Germline CDR1 is SEHNR and CDR2 is FQNEAQ (reference sequence). V lost 2 bases to trimming and J lost 3 bases, with 10 bases between them. The DNA of the CDR3 is TGTGCCAGCAGCTTAACCGGTTCGGACTATGGCTACACCTTC. This sequence encodes CASSLTGSDYGYTF. Full variable domain (missing parts from reference TRBV7-9 and TRBJ1-2): DTGVSQNPRHKITKRGQNVTFRCDPISEHNRLYWYRQTLGQGPEFLTYFQNEAQLEKSRLLSDRFSAERPKGSFSTLEIQRTEQGDSAMYLCASSLTGSDYGYTFGSGTRLTVV.

The CDR3 spells CATSRDTAGWNEQYF. The CDR3 DNA follows: TGTGCCACCAGCAGAGATACGGCAGGGTGGAACGAGCAGTACTTC. V is TRBV15 and J is TRBJ2-7, with D perhaps TRBD1 (5 bases). This CDR3 has 15 residues. Germline assignment: CDR1 LNHNV and CDR2 YYDKDF (reference sequence). V lost 0 bases and J lost 5, with 14 bases in between.

V is TRBV11-2 and J is TRBJ1-4; no clear D. Germline-derived CDR1 and CDR2 are SGHAT and FQNNGV. CDR3 length: 14 amino acids. The ends were cut back, 10 bases at V and 0 bases at J, with 12 bases in the middle. The CDR3 DNA is TGTGCCACCTTGTGGGAAGCAACTAATGAAAAACTGTTTTTT. This sequence encodes CATLWEATNEKLFF.

The chain uses TRBV13 and TRBJ2-7; D is unresolved. CDR1 is PRHDT, CDR2 FYEKMQ, per germline (reference sequence). The CDR3 has 14 residues. V dropped 5 bases and J dropped 0 bases, with 11 bases sitting between them. Here the CDR3 DNA reads TGTGCCAGCAGCCCCCGACAAGACTCCTACGAGCAGTACTTC. The encoded protein is CASSPRQDSYEQYF.

The chain links TRBV11-2 to TRBJ2-7; 8 nucleotides align to TRBD2. This CDR3 is built from 15 residues. The trim removed 0 bases at V and 2 bases at J, leaving 3 bases unmatched. Germline CDR1 is SGHAT and CDR2 is FQNNGV. This CDR3 reads CASSLEALAAYEQYF. As DNA, the CDR3 is TGTGCCAGCAGCTTAGAAGCACTAGCGGCCTACGAGCAGTACTTC. Full variable domain (missing parts from reference TRBV11-2 and TRBJ2-7): EAGVAQSPRYKIIEKRQSVAFWCNPISGHATLYWYQQILGQGPKLLIQFQNNGVVDDSQLPKDRFSAERLKGVDSTLKIQPAKLEDSAVYLCASSLEALAAYEQYFGPGTRLTVT.

The chain has TRBV6-1 and TRBJ2-3; 10 nucleotides align to TRBD1. The CDR3 has 15 amino acids. In germline, CDR1 is MNHNS, CDR2 SASEGT. The V gene end was trimmed by 5 bases and the J gene end by 4 bases; junction bases not matched to a gene: 6. The DNA of the CDR3 is TGTGCCAGCAGTATGCGGACAGGGGGAGCAGATACGCAGTATTTT. Residues: CASSMRTGGADTQYF.

This clone has only one observation. The DNA for the CDR3 is TGTGCCAGCACCCAGCAGGGGGCTGGGGCCAACGTCCTGACTTTC. Its protein product is CASTQQGAGANVLTF. The chain is built from TRBV6-6 and TRBJ2-6; 7 bases align to TRBD1. The length of the CDR3 is 15 residues. The V segment lost 7 bases and the J segment 2 bases; nucleotides outside the gene matches: 5. Germline CDR1 and CDR2: MNHNY and SVGAGI (reference sequence).

The chain uses TRBV10-3 and TRBJ2-3; 7 bases fit TRBD1. The germline V gene encodes CDR1 ENHRY and CDR2 SYGVKD. This CDR3 comprises 13 residues. The V and J ends lost 6 bases and 4 bases, in that order; junction bases with no gene match: 4. The CDR3 bases are TGTGCCATCAGGGGCCAGGGGGCAGATACGCAGTATTTT. Amino acid sequence: CAIRGQGADTQYF.

This clone was seen once. The V call is TRBV5-1, the J call TRBJ2-5; tentatively, D is TRBD2 (6 bases). This CDR3 is 15 amino acids long. The germline V and J ends were trimmed by 4 bases and 5 bases, with 18 bases remaining between them. The germline gives CDR1 SGHRS, CDR2 YFSETQ. The CDR3 loop reads CASSATGSNRETQYF. DNA of the CDR3: TGCGCCAGCAGCGCCACCGGGAGTAATAGGGAGACCCAGTACTTC.

CDR3 loop: CASSLAWGDTQYF. DNA for the CDR3: TGTGCCAGCAGCTTGGCTTGGGGAGATACGCAGTATTTT. The chain combines TRBV7-9 with TRBJ2-3, with D uncertain. CDR3 length: 13 residues. From germline, CDR1 is SEHNR and CDR2 FQNEAQ (reference sequence). Trimming left V 3 bases short and J 5 bases short, with 9 bases between.

This clone was seen a handful of times. J is TRBJ1-5 and V is TRBV19, with 8 bases lining up with TRBD1. J gave up 2 bases and V 6 bases, and 6 bases lay outside the gene matches. This CDR3 has 15 residues. CDR1 is LNHDA, CDR2 SQIVND, per germline (reference sequence). CDR3 in DNA: TGTGCCAGTAGGTTGGACAGGGTTCGCAATCAGCCCCAGCATTTT. Translation gives CASRLDRVRNQPQHF.

This chain joins TRBV25-1 and TRBJ2-5, with TRBD2 matching 11 bases. Germline V CDR1 and CDR2: MGHDK, SYGVNS. The ends lost 7 bases at V and 5 bases at J; junction bases unmatched: 6. This CDR3 is 14 amino acids long. The CDR3 coding sequence is TGTGCCAGCAATTTAGCGGGAGGGGGGGAGACCCAGTACTTC. It translates to CASNLAGGGETQYF.

V and J are TRBV2 and TRBJ1-5; D gene unclear. This CDR3 region has 14 residues. Trimming pared 3 bases from V and 6 bases from J, leaving 12 bases between. Germline lookup yields CDR1 SNHLY and CDR2 FYNNEI. The CDR3 DNA reads TGTGCCAGCAGTGAGAGCTGGGTGACTCAGCCCCAGCATTTT. Protein: CASSESWVTQPQHF.

The chain carries TRBV28 and TRBJ2-3, with D perhaps matching TRBD1 or TRBD2 (5 bases each). The CDR3 runs to 13 residues. CDR1 is MDHEN, CDR2 SYDVKM, per germline. V lost 7 bases and J lost 4, with 12 bases in between. The chain's CDR3 is CASNLQGPDTQYF. The CDR3 nucleotides are TGTGCCAGCAATCTTCAGGGACCAGATACGCAGTATTTT.

The V call is TRBV9, the J call TRBJ2-2; D gene unclear. The V end lost 3 bases, the J end lost 0 bases, and 6 bases lay between the germline ends. Germline assignment: CDR1 SGDLS and CDR2 YYNGEE. The CDR3 has 14 amino acids. The CDR3 reads CASSAPANTGELFF. DNA for the CDR3: TGTGCCAGCAGCGCGCCCGCGAACACCGGGGAGCTGTTTTTT.

The sample holds one count of this clone. This CDR3 is also generated by other DNA sequences in the sample. V is TRBV9 and J is TRBJ2-2; D gene ambiguous. Per germline, CDR1 SGDLS and CDR2 YYNGEE. The CDR3 runs to 13 residues. V was cut by 1 base and J by 7 bases, with 8 bases left in between. CDR3 DNA sequence: TGTGCCAGCAGCGTAATAATGGACGGGGAGCTGTTTTTT. It specifies CASSVIMDGELFF.

V is TRBV4-1 and J is TRBJ2-2; D gene uncertain. The germline V gene encodes CDR1 MGHRA and CDR2 YSYEKL. The CDR3 consists of 14 residues. Trimming left V 5 bases short and J 4 bases short, with 11 bases between. The CDR3 loop reads CASSNVFVTGELFF. The CDR3 nucleotides are TGCGCCAGCAGCAACGTCTTTGTCACCGGGGAGCTGTTTTTT.

Within the sample, this clone is medium-sized (0.01 to 0.1%). CDR3 in amino acids: CASSLHSHRDRVEHF. CDR3 nucleotide sequence: TGTGCCAGCAGCTTGCACTCTCACCGGGACAGGGTCGAGCATTTT. The genes are TRBV5-6 and TRBJ1-5, with 9 bases lining up with TRBD1. V dropped 1 base and J dropped 14; count of bases not matched to a gene: 13. CDR1 is SGHDT, CDR2 YYEEEE, per germline. The CDR3 extends over 15 amino acids.

J is TRBJ2-1 and V is TRBV30; 7 bases align to TRBD2. V was pared by 1 base and J by 6 bases, with 3 bases of the junction left unmatched. The germline V gene encodes CDR1 GTSNPN and CDR2 SVGIG (reference sequence). This CDR3 is built from 13 residues. CDR3 sequence: CAWSGLAANEQFF. The DNA of the CDR3 is TGTGCCTGGAGTGGGCTAGCGGCCAATGAGCAGTTCTTC.

This chain uses TRBV6-5 with TRBJ1-4; the match to TRBD1 covers 9 bases. The CDR3 has 14 residues. V lost 2 bases and J lost 7; bases outside the gene matches: 2. Germline CDR1 and CDR2: MNHEY and SVGAGI. The CDR3 reads CASSYQGQGEKLFF. The CDR3 DNA reads as TGTGCCAGCAGTTACCAGGGACAGGGTGAAAAACTGTTTTTT.

The chain links TRBV11-2 to TRBJ1-1, with D possibly being TRBD1 (6 bases). Germline V gene lookup returns CDR1 SGHAT and CDR2 FQNNGV. The CDR3 is 12 residues long. V was trimmed by 6 bases and J by 6 bases, leaving 11 bases between them. CDR3 loop: CASRTGSPEAFF. CDR3 nucleotides: TGTGCCAGCAGGACAGGCAGTCCTGAAGCTTTCTTT.

The CDR3 reads CASSLGGYTGELFF. The CDR3 DNA reads TGTGCCAGCAGTTTGGGGGGGTACACCGGGGAGCTGTTTTTT. The chain has TRBV27 and TRBJ2-2, with 7 bases matching TRBD2. The J segment lost 3 bases and the V segment lost 3 bases, leaving 1 base of the junction unmatched. Germline V gene lookup returns CDR1 MNHEY and CDR2 SMNVEV (reference sequence). The CDR3 sequence is 14 residues long.

The chain joins TRBV19 to TRBJ2-2; 8 nucleotides align to TRBD2. This CDR3 spans 15 amino acids. V was pared by 7 bases and J by 5 bases, with 9 bases of the junction left unmatched. In germline, CDR1 is LNHDA, CDR2 SQIVND (reference sequence). The CDR3 bases are TGTGCCAGTAAAATCTTTAGCGGGACGACCGGGGAGCTGTTTTTT. It is translated as CASKIFSGTTGELFF.

V gene TRBV6-5 combines with J gene TRBJ1-1, with a tentative D call TRBD1 (5 bases). V lost 6 bases to trimming and J lost 3 bases, with 14 bases between them. Germline CDR1 is MNHEY and CDR2 is SVGAGI. The CDR3 runs to 14 residues. The CDR3 is CASSSPLGDTEAFF. CDR3 nucleotide sequence: TGTGCCAGCAGCTCTCCGCTGGGGGACACTGAAGCTTTCTTT.

The gene calls are TRBV9 and TRBJ2-1; TRBD2 matches 8 bases. In germline, CDR1 is SGDLS, CDR2 YYNGEE. Trimming took 1 base from V and 8 from J; bases not matched to a gene: 5. The CDR3 is made up of 14 amino acids. CDR3 bases: TGTGCCAGCAGCGTAACGGGAGGGCCGTATGAGCAGTTCTTC. Its protein product is CASSVTGGPYEQFF.

The chain uses TRBV5-4 and TRBJ2-7; 8 bases agree with TRBD1. Trimming cost V 7 bases and J 1 base; bases outside gene matches: 4. The CDR3 sequence is 13 residues long. Germline V gene lookup returns CDR1 SGHNT and CDR2 YYREEE (reference sequence). CDR3 sequence reads: CASARDRSYEQYF. In nucleotides, the CDR3 is TGTGCCAGCGCCCGGGACAGGTCCTACGAGCAGTACTTC.